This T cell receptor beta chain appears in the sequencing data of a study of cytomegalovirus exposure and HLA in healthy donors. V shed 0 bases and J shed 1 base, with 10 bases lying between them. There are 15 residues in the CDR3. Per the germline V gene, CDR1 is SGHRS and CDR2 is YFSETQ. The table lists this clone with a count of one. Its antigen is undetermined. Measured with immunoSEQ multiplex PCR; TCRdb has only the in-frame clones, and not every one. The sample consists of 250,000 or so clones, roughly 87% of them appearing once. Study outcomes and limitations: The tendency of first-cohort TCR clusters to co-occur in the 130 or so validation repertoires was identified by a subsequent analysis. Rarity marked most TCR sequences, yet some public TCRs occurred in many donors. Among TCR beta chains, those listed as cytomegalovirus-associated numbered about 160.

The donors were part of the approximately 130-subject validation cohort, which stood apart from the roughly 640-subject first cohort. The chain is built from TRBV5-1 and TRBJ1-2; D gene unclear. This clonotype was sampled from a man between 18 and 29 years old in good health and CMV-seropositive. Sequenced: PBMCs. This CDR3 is CASSLDVSHNYGYTF. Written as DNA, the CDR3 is TGCGCCAGCAGCTTGGATGTCAGCCATAACTATGGCTACACCTTC.